The clone carrying this T cell receptor beta chain was recorded a few times. Libraries were prepared by immunoSEQ multiplex PCR; TCRdb keeps only in-frame clonotypes and omits some of them. The sample has fewer than 85,000 clones, 88% seen once. This sample is part of a study of T cell responses to AZD1222 COVID-19 vaccine. This CDR3 comprises 13 residues. Germline CDR1 MNHEY, CDR2 SVGAGI. V shed 2 bases and J shed 8 bases, with 10 bases lying between them. This receptor was identified in an adult who received the MenACWY meningococcal vaccine as a control. The specimen was peripheral blood, collected 28 days after the second dose of the MenACWY control vaccine. The chain couples TRBV6-5 to TRBJ1-3; D gene ambiguous. The CDR3 DNA reads as TGTGCCAGCAGTTACAGTCCGAGTGACACCATATATTTT. This translates into CASSYSPSDTIYF.